This record concerns one TCR beta chain sequence. This sample was included in a study of blood T cell repertoires in COVID-19. Study-wide context: Spain, Italy and the United States supplied samples that represented acute and convalescent COVID-19. Sample material is recorded as cDNA or gDNA derived from T cells, B-cell-depleted T cells, or PBMCs.

Original processing notes: Reference gene primer amplification yielded estimated nucleated cell counts. Clones were read by immunoSEQ multiplex PCR, and TCRdb kept only the in-frame ones, dropping some. V, J and clone size derive from that table, while D and trimming were established from the DNA sequence. The sample holds under 50,000 clones, over 80% seen once. The CDR3 is 14 amino acids. The V and J ends lost 1 base and 6 bases, in that order; junction bases with no gene match: 3. The germline V gene encodes CDR1 SEHNR and CDR2 FQNEAQ (reference sequence). This TCR was sampled from a human donor in a cohort sampled during active COVID-19. The sample was peripheral blood. This chain links TRBV7-9 with TRBJ2-1; 7 bases line up with TRBD1. As DNA, the CDR3 is TGTGCCAGCAGCTTAGGACAGGGTAGCAATGAGCAGTTCTTC. Translating it yields CASSLGQGSNEQFF.